The source of this T cell receptor (beta chain) is a study of T cells in localized non-small cell lung cancer (dated by TCRdb to the early 2020s). Describing the broader study: The study examined T cell repertoires in roughly 240 patients with early-stage NSCLC and compared tumors with uninvolved tumor-adjacent lungs. NSCLC patients had a mean age of approximately 70 years, and about 140 were male and about 98 female. The cohort comprised approximately 240 treatment-naïve NSCLC patients with resected, localized lung tumors.

At diagnosis, peripheral blood, uninvolved tumor-adjacent lung and tumor were collected and stored as a combination of fresh-frozen and FFPE material. For TCR repertoire profiling, blood samples were analyzed in the form of peripheral blood mononuclear cells. Spanning cysteine to phenylalanine, the CDR3 consists of 14 amino acids. Only the CDR3 part of the read is kept: 42 bases, read in frame from the first base. Here V drops 4 bases and J drops 15 bases, and the junction holds 9 bases not matched to any gene. CDR1 and CDR2, per the germline V gene, are SGDLS and YYNGEE. As regards this clone: What antigen it recognizes has not been identified. Base qualities were left out, and no much larger clone turns up one base away.

The immunoSEQ Assay was used to sequence TCR beta CDR3 regions from DNA. The published analysis was carried out like this. T cell density was computed as TCR beta template counts normalized to usable DNA estimated by amplifying housekeeping genes. The preseqR package was used to estimate richness by extrapolating to 400,000 templates for PBMC samples and to 120,000 templates for tissue samples. Clonality was defined by subtracting Pielou's evenness from one. To identify tissue-enriched TCRs, differential abundance testing was run on productive amino-acid clonotypes with a minimum total count of 5 and an alpha of 0.1. The Jaccard Index and the Morisita Overlap Index were used to measure how much the repertoires overlapped between compartments. GLIPH grouped TCR beta CDR3s together with public tetramer-defined viral CDR3s, and a viral motif had to include at least three viral sequences and also show V-gene enrichment. TCRdb took this table from immuneACCESS and kept in-frame rearrangements with V and J called. Such tables lack part of the clones; where checked against another copy, unresolved V genes explain under half of the gap, and the rest is unexplained. D and trimming were read from the DNA, whereas the V and J calls and clone size are those reported in that table. The sample profile shows around 96,000 clones; approximately 91% of them were found once. The ten biggest clones cover 4.1% of the sample.

Broad study findings and their caveats: Uninvolved tumor-adjacent lung showed the highest T cell clonality, higher than tumor, which suggests more focused antigenic responses in the uninvolved tumor-adjacent lung. Higher blood T cell density associated with longer overall survival, while higher adjacent-lung clonality associated with shorter survival. Because multi-region sequencing of the tumors was not done, intratumor heterogeneity could not be ruled out. A median of 57 of the top 100 tumor clones were detected in paired uninvolved adjacent lung, and approximately 28 of these tumor clones were also found among the top 100 clones of the paired uninvolved adjacent lung. Since the design was exploratory, TCR variables were selected using unadjusted p-values with no false-discovery rate correction.

The source of this sequence is a woman aged 35-75 years with stage II squamous cell lung carcinoma. The sequences come from PBMCs, collected before any cancer treatment. The chain employs TRBV9 and TRBJ2-1; 14 bases in the middle match TRBD2. The nucleotide sequence reads TGTGCCAGCAGCATCGGGACTAGCGGGAGCAGGGCGTTCTTC. The resulting protein is CASSIGTSGSRAFF.